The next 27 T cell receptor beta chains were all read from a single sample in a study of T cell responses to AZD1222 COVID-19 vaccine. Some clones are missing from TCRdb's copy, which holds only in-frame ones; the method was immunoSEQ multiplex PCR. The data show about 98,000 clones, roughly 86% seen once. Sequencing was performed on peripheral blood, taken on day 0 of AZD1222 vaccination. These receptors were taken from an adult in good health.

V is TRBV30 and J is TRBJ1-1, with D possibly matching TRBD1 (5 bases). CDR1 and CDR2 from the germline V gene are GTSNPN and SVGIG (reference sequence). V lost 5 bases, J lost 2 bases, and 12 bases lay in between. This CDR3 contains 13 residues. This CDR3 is CAWEGRRNTEAFF. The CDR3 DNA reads TGTGCCTGGGAGGGACGGCGTAACACTGAAGCTTTCTTT.

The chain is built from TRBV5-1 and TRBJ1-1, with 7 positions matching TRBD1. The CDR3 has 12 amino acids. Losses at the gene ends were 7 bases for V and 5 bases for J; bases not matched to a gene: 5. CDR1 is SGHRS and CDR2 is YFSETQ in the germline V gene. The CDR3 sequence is CASGTGATEAFF. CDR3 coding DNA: TGCGCCAGCGGTACAGGGGCGACTGAAGCTTTCTTT.

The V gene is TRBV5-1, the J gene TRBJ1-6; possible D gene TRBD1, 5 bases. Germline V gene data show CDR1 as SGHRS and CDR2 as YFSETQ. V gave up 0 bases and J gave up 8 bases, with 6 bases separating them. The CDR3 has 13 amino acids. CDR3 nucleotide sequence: TGCGCCAGCAGCTTGGTGGGGGATTCACCCCTCCACTTT. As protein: CASSLVGDSPLHF.

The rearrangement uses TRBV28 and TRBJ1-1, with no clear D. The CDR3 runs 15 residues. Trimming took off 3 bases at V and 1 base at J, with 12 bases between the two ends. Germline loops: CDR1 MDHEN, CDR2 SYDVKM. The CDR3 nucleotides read TGTGCCAGCAGTTTGTGGGTAAGAACGAACACTGAAGCTTTCTTT. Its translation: CASSLWVRTNTEAFF.

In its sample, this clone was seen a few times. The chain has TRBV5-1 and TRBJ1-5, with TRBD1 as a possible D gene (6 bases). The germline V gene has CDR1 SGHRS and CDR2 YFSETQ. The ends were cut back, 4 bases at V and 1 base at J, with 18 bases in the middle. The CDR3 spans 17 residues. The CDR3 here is CASSPGVGASSNQPQHF. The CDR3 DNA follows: TGCGCCAGCAGCCCGGGAGTGGGGGCTAGCAGCAATCAGCCCCAGCATTTT.

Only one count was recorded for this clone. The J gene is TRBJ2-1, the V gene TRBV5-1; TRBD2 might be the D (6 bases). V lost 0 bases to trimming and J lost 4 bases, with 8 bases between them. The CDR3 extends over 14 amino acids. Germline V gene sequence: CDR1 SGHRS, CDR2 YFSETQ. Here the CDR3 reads CASSLGGGYNEQFF. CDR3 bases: TGCGCCAGCAGCTTGGGTGGGGGGTACAATGAGCAGTTCTTC. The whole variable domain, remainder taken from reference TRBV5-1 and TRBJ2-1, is KAGVTQTPRYLIKTRGQQVTLSCSPISGHRSVSWYQQTPGQGLQFLFEYFSETQRNKGNFPGRFSGRQFSNSRSEMNVSTLELGDSALYLCASSLGGGYNEQFFGPGTRLTVL.

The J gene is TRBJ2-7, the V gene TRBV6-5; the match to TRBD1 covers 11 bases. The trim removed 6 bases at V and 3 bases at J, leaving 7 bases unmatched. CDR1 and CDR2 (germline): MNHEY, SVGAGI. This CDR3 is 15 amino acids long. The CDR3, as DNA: TGTGCCAGCAGGGCCGGGACAGGGGGTCACTACGAGCAGTACTTC. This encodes CASRAGTGGHYEQYF.

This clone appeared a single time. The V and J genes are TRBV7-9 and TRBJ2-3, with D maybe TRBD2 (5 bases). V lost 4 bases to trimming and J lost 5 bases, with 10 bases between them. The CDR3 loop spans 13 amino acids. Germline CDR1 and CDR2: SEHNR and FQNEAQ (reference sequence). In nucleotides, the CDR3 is TGTGCCAGCAGCTGGAGTCGGGGAGATACGCAGTATTTT. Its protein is CASSWSRGDTQYF.

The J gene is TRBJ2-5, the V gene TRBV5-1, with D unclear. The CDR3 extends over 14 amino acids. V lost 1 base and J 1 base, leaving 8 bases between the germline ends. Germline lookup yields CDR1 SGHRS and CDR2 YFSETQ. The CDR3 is CASSLSRAQETQYF. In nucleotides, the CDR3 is TGCGCCAGCAGCTTGAGTCGAGCCCAAGAGACCCAGTACTTC.

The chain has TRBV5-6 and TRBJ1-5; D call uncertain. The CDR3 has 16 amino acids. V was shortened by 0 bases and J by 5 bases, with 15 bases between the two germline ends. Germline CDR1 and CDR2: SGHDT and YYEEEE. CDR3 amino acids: CASSLADQRVHQPQHF. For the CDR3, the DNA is TGTGCCAGCAGCTTGGCCGACCAACGGGTCCATCAGCCCCAGCATTTT.

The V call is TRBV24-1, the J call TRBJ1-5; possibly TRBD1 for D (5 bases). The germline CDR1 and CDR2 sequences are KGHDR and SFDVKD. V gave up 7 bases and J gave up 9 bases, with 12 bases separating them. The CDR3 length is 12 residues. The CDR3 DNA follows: TGTGCCACCAGGTCAGGGATTGGGCCCCAGCATTTT. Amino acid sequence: CATRSGIGPQHF.

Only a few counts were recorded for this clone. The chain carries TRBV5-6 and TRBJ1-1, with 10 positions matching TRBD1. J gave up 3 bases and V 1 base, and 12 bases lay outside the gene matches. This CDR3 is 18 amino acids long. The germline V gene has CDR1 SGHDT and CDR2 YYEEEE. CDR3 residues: CASSLSFGTGVMDTEAFF. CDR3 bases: TGTGCCAGCAGCTTGAGTTTTGGGACAGGGGTTATGGACACTGAAGCTTTCTTT.

The CDR3 DNA follows: TGTGCCATCAGTTGGACAGAGAACACTGAAGCTTTCTTT. Protein product: CAISWTENTEAFF. The chain uses TRBV10-3 and TRBJ1-1; the D gene is possibly TRBD1 (6 bases). Germline assignment: CDR1 ENHRY and CDR2 SYGVKD. The CDR3 runs 13 residues. Trimming pared 5 bases from V and 1 base from J, leaving 8 bases between.

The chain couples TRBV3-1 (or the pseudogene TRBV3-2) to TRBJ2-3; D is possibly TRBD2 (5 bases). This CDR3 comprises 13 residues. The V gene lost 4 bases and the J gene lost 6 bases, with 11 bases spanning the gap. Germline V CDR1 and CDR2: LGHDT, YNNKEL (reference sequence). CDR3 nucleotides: TGTGCCAGCAGCCTAGGAGCGGACGATACGCAGTATTTT. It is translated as CASSLGADDTQYF.

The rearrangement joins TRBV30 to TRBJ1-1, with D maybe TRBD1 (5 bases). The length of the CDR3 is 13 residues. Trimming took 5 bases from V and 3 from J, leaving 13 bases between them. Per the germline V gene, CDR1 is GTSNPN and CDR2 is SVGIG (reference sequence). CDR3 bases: TGTGCCTGGGACGGGACGGAATACACTGAAGCTTTCTTT. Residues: CAWDGTEYTEAFF.

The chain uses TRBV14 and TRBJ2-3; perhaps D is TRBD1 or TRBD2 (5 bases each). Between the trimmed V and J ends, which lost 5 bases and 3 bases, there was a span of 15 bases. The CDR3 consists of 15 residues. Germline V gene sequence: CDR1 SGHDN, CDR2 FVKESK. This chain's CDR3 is CASSTGTRRTDTQYF. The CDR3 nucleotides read TGTGCCAGCAGCACGGGGACCCGAAGAACAGATACGCAGTATTTT. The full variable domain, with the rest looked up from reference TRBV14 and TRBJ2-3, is EAGVTQFPSHSVIEKGQTVTLRCDPISGHDNLYWYRRVMGKEIKFLLHFVKESKQDESGMPNNRFLAERTGGTYSTLKVQPAELEDSGVYFCASSTGTRRTDTQYFGPGTRLTVL.

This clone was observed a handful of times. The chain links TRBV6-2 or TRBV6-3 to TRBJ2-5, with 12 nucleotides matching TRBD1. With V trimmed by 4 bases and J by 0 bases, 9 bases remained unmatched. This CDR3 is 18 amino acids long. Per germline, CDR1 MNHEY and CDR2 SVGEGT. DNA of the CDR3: TGTGCCAGCAGTTCGGGACAGGGGGCGGTTGTGTACCAAGAGACCCAGTACTTC. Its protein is CASSSGQGAVVYQETQYF.

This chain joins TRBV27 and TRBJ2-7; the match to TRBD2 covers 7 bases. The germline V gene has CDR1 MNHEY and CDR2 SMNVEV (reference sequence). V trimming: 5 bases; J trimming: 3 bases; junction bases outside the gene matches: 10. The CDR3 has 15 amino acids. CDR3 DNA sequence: TGTGCCAGCAGTCTACAAAGCGGGAAGGGCTACGAGCAGTACTTC. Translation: CASSLQSGKGYEQYF.

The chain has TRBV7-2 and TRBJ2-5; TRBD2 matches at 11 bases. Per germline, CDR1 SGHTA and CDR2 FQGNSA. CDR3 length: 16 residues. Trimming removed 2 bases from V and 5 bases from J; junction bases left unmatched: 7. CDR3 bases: TGTGCCAGCAGCTTAAGGACTAGCGGGCTAGGGGAGACCCAGTACTTC. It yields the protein CASSLRTSGLGETQYF.

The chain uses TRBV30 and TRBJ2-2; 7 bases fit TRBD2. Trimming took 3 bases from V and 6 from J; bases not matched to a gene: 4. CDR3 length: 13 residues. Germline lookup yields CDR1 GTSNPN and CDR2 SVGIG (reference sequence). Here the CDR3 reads CAWRRTSAGELFF. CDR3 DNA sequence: TGTGCCTGGAGAAGGACTAGTGCCGGGGAGCTGTTTTTT.

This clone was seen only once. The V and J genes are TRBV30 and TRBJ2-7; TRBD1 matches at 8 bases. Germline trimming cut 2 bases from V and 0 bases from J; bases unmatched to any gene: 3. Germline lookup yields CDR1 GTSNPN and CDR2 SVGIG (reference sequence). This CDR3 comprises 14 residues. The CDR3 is CAWSLGQGSYEQYF. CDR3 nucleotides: TGTGCCTGGAGTCTAGGACAGGGCTCCTACGAGCAGTACTTC.

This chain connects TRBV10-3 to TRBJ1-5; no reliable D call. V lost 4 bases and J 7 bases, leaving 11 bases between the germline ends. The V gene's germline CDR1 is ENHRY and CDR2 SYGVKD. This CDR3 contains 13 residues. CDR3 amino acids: CAISGGIGQPQHF. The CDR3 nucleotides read TGTGCCATCAGTGGTGGGATAGGGCAGCCCCAGCATTTT.

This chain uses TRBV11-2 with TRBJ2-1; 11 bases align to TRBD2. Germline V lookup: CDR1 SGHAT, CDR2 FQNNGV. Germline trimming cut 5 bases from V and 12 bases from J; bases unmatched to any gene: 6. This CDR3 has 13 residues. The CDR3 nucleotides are TGTGCCAGCAGCCCCGGGACTAGCGGAGTGCAGTTCTTC. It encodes CASSPGTSGVQFF. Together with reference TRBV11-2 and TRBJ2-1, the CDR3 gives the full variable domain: EAGVAQSPRYKIIEKRQSVAFWCNPISGHATLYWYQQILGQGPKLLIQFQNNGVVDDSQLPKDRFSAERLKGVDSTLKIQPAKLEDSAVYLCASSPGTSGVQFFGPGTRLTVL.

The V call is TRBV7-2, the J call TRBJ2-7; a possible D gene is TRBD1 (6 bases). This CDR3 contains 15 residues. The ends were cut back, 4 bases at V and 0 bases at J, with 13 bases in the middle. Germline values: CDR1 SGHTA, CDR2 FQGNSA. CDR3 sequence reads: CASSSDRLLSYEQYF. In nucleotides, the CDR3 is TGTGCCAGCAGCTCGGACAGATTACTCTCCTACGAGCAGTACTTC.

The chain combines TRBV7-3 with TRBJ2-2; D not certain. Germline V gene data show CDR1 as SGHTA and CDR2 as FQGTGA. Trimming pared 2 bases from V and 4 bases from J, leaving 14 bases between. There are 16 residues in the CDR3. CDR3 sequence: CASSLGAGQTTGELFF. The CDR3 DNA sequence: TGTGCCAGCAGCTTAGGTGCTGGGCAGACCACCGGGGAGCTGTTTTTT. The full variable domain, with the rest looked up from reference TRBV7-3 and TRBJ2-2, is GAGVSQTPSNKVTEKGKYVELRCDPISGHTALYWYRQSLGQGPEFLIYFQGTGAADDSGLPNDRFFAVRPEGSVSTLKIQRTERGDSAVYLCASSLGAGQTTGELFFGEGSRLTVL.

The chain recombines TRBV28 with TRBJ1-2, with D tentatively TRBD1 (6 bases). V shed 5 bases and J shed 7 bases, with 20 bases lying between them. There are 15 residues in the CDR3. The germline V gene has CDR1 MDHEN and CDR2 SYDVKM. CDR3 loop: CASSSPTGKGSGYTF. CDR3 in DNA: TGTGCCAGCAGTAGCCCCACAGGGAAAGGGTCTGGCTACACCTTC.

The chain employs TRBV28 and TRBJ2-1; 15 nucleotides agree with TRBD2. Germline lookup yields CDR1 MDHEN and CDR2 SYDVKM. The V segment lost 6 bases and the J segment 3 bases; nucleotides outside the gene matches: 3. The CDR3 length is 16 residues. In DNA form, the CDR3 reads TGTGCCAGCAGACCGGGACTAGCGGGAGGCTACAATGAGCAGTTCTTC. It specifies CASRPGLAGGYNEQFF.